This T cell receptor (beta chain) was recorded in a study of blood T cell repertoires in COVID-19. The V end was cut by 8 bases, the J end by 7 bases, with 27 bases between. This CDR3 has 16 amino acids. Germline loops: CDR1 SGHRS, CDR2 YFSETQ. Assay: immunoSEQ multiplex PCR; the TCRdb copy retains only in-frame clones and omits some. The data hold 150,000 or so clones, with roughly 80% observed a single time. Cohorts were determined from participant-reported clinical history. Source material: PBMCs or T cells enriched from blood (not recorded which). The chain combines TRBV5-1 with TRBJ1-2, with D possibly being TRBD1 (6 bases). The source is a man in his fifties who had recovered from COVID-19. CDR3 loop: CARKEVQGPDLGGYTF. The DNA for the CDR3 is TGCGCCAGGAAAGAGGTTCAGGGGCCCGACCTGGGTGGCTACACCTTC.